Sequencing of this T cell receptor beta chain was carried out in a study of shared clonotypes between healthy human individuals (dated by TCRdb to about 2020). Background for the entire study: The cohort included three men and a couple of women between 18 and 49 years of age. For each donor, CD4 naive and CD4 memory were each run on three plates, CD8 naive on two plates, and CD8 memory on one plate. Per donor, leukapheresis produced somewhere between about 0.8 and 9 billion PBMCs. Libraries were prepared and TCR repertoires were sequenced by different laboratories using diverse techniques, in order to increase sequencing depth and limit assay-specific biases. Blood TCR repertoires of roughly five healthy adults were deeply sequenced to estimate repertoire size and the extent of clonotype sharing between individuals.

The donors were healthy, HIV-negative adults with no recently reported acute infections or vaccinations. All donors were Caucasian adults living in Nashville, Tennessee, USA. CD4+ T cells were enriched through magnetic negative selection, after which naive cells were positively selected on CD45RA and the remaining negative fraction served as the memory subset. After blood collection by leukapheresis, PBMCs were isolated using Ficoll-Histopaque density gradient centrifugation and then cryopreserved in the vapor phase of liquid nitrogen. Analytical flow cytometry was used to check the purity and quantity of each magnetically sorted T cell population. Genomic DNA was isolated from each sorted fraction and quantified by UV absorbance on a Nanodrop 2000c. Concerning this clone: The antigen this receptor binds is unknown. Qualities for individual bases were not recorded, and no much larger clone is one base off.

TCR CDR3 regions were amplified from genomic DNA by multiplex PCR using the deep immunoSEQ assay. Extracted genomic DNA from each cell subset was distributed evenly across all wells of several immunoSEQ 96-well plates, and each plate was treated as a replicate. Each replicate PCR for sorted subsets received about 210 ng genomic DNA, equal to 30,000 or so T cell genomes. The purified libraries were quantified using a Qubit 3.0 fluorometer, sized with a Bioanalyzer 2100, and then quantified again using the KAPA Library Quantification kit. Every immunoSEQ 96-well plate was sequenced on a separate single-read 150-cycle Illumina NextSeq 550 flow cell. In the paper's pipeline: The immunoSEQ output contained only junctional sequences without quality scores, so filtering could not match that applied to full-length reads. To assign V/J genes and CDR3, sequences were annotated using PyIR, a Python wrapper for IgBLAST v1.9, with IMGT germline references. Reads were removed for weak V/J assignments (E-value above 1e-6), missing CDR3, stop codons, out-of-frame junctions, or ambiguous translated residues. V3J clonotypes were defined by identical inferred V gene, J gene, and CDR3 amino acid sequence. Percentage overlap between repertoires was computed as shared unique clonotypes divided by the size of the smaller repertoire. Richness of each repertoire was evaluated using RTK rarefaction, the Chao1 estimator, and Recon v2.1 estimates of unobserved clonotypes. Generation probabilities were computed with OLGA for all TCRbeta clonotypes obtained by the gDNA method from a few donors. Not all clones reach the TCRdb copy of this immuneACCESS table, which keeps in-frame sequences only. Checked studies attribute under half of the gap to unresolved V genes and leave the rest unexplained. For V, J and clone size, that table is used; D and trimming come from the DNA. This sample lists some 1.4 million clones; over 95% were detected once. The biggest ten clones account for approximately 1.1% of the sample.

What the study reported, not specific to this receptor: Because the study included a small number of donors, the genetic and exposure-history diversity represented was limited. Higher generation probabilities were observed for clonotypes shared by all four sorted-subset donors than for non-shared clonotypes. Pairwise subsampling indicated that sequencing depth was expected to affect the degree of clonotype sharing among donors. Rarefaction of sorted-subset datasets indicated incomplete sequencing despite the large sequencing depth. Approximately 4.8% of naive CD4, 3% to 3.5% of naive CD8, roughly 2.4% of memory CD4, and 0.35% to 0.4% of memory CD8 clonotypes were shared across several donors. Larger estimated clonotype richness was generally found for naive subsets than for memory subsets. Sampling was restricted to blood, and TCR repertoires in tissue are likely to differ from TCR repertoires in blood.

For this chain, trimming is 4 bases at the V end and 2 bases at the J end, and the number of junction bases without a gene match is 7. The CDR3 runs 17 residues from the cysteine to the phenylalanine. Only the CDR3 region is kept as DNA, spanning 51 bases read in frame from base 1. From a lookup of the germline V gene (reference sequence), CDR1 and CDR2 are SGHNT and YYREEE. This receptor was identified in a young man in good health. Material: naive CD4+ T cells sorted from blood. The sample's cell subset or site label, decoded: CD45RA+ positively selected. The receptor chain draws on TRBV5-4 and TRBJ2-5; 14 middle bases align to TRBD2. The sequenced DNA: TGTGCCAGCAGCAAGGGACTAGCGGGAGAGGGGCAAGAGACCCAGTACTTC. Its amino acids are CASSKGLAGEGQETQYF.